In its sample, the clone carrying this T cell receptor beta chain was seen many times. The antigen remains unidentified. This entry comes from a study of T cells after posttransplantation cyclophosphamide. Study-wide results and limits: After PTCy, TRB diversity resembled that of CNI/methotrexate controls. Donor CD8+ memory clones often dominated recipient blood repertoires at later times. Blood and skin or GI T cell repertoires showed limited TRB overlap.

Sequencing used immunoSEQ multiplex PCR; TCRdb keeps in-frame clones, though not all of them. The data show about 10,000 clones, with none appearing a single time. Cyclophosphamide on days +3 and +4 followed busulfan-fludarabine conditioning and a marrow graft. Trimming cost V 5 bases and J 3 bases, with 17 bases left between them. The germline V gene encodes CDR1 SGHNT and CDR2 YENEEA. There are 15 residues in the CDR3. This chain connects TRBV11-3 to TRBJ2-7; TRBD1 might be the D (6 bases). The sequence derives from a male patient aged 50 or older who received an allogeneic stem cell transplant from a related donor and was CMV-positive. Some T cells may trace back to the graft donor. Here the sequenced sample was PBMCs, taken 350 to 390 days after allogeneic stem cell transplant with posttransplant cyclophosphamide. The CDR3 coding sequence is TGTGCCAGCAGCCTAAGGACAGATCAGGGCTACGAGCAGTACTTC. This gives the protein CASSLRTDQGYEQYF.